This entry concerns a single T cell receptor (beta chain). The source of the sample is a study of PD-L1 blockade in urothelial cancer. This CDR3 has 13 residues. CDR1 is SNHLY and CDR2 is FYNNEI in the germline V gene. J gave up 6 bases and V 6 bases, and 3 bases lay outside the gene matches. The repertoire was sequenced with immunoSEQ multiplex PCR; TCRdb's copy has only in-frame clones and lacks some. This repertoire shows under 40,000 clones, 80% to 90% found once; its top ten account for 30%. The clonotype comes from a man aged 55 to 70 with urothelial cancer. Sequenced material: PBMCs, taken around atezolizumab (anti-PD-L1) treatment. The V and J genes are TRBV2 and TRBJ1-2; TRBD1 matches 11 bases. Here the CDR3 reads CASSPGQGDGYTF. The CDR3 DNA follows: TGTGCCAGCAGCCCGGGACAGGGGGATGGCTACACCTTC.